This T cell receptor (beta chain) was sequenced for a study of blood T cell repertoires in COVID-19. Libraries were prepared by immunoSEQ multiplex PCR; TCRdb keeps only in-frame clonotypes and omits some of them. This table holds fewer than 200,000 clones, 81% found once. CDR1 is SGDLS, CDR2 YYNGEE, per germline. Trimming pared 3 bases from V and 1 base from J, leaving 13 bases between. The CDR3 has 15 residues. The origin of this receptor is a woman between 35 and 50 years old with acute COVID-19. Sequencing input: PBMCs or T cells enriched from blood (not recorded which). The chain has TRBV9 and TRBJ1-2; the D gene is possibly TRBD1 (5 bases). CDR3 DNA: TGTGCCAGCAGCGGCATCCGGGGGGATAACTATGGCTACACCTTC. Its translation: CASSGIRGDNYGYTF. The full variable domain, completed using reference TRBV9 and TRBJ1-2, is DSGVTQTPKHLITATGQRVTLRCSPRSGDLSVYWYQQSLDQGLQFLIQYYNGEERAKGNILERFSAQQFPDLHSELNLSSLELGDSALYFCASSGIRGDNYGYTFGSGTRLTVV.